This entry describes one T cell receptor (beta chain). This sample was taken from a study of T cell changes during pregnancy in multiple sclerosis. The J segment lost 5 bases and the V segment lost 0 bases, leaving 4 bases of the junction unmatched. The CDR3 runs 16 residues. Germline CDR1 is SGHVS and CDR2 is FNYEAQ. Produced via immunoSEQ multiplex PCR; TCRdb's table is partial and in-frame only. Here the sample spans around 69,000 clones, approximately 90% being singletons. The receptor was derived from a female donor in good health, enrolled as a control in a pregnancy study. This specimen consisted of peripheral blood, obtained in the second trimester of pregnancy. The gene calls are TRBV7-6 and TRBJ2-5; 12 nucleotides match TRBD2. The CDR3 DNA is TGTGCCAGCAGCTTAGCCATGACTAGCGGGGGTGAGACCCAGTACTTC. Amino acid sequence: CASSLAMTSGGETQYF.